These 26 T cell receptor beta chains came from one sample sequenced in a study of cytomegalovirus exposure and HLA in healthy donors. Vbeta (60) and Jbeta (13) primers were used in the PCR. Data came from immunoSEQ multiplex PCR; TCRdb stores just in-frame clones and leaves some out. The sample lists some 91,000 clones, about 80% seen once, with around 3.5% in the top ten. Source material: PBMCs. These receptors came from a man aged 35-49 years in good health and CMV-seronegative.

The chain uses TRBV30 and TRBJ1-4; D remains ambiguous. The V gene lost 1 base and the J gene lost 0 bases, with 9 bases spanning the gap. Looked up from germline, CDR1 is GTSNPN and CDR2 is SVGIG (reference sequence). The CDR3 has 15 amino acids. CDR3 protein: CAWSGRLATNEKLFF. DNA for the CDR3: TGTGCCTGGAGTGGAAGACTCGCAACTAATGAAAAACTGTTTTTT.

The chain combines TRBV5-6 with TRBJ1-3; 7 positions agree with TRBD1. Per the germline V gene, CDR1 is SGHDT and CDR2 is YYEEEE. This CDR3 comprises 19 residues. The J segment lost 0 bases and the V segment lost 4 bases, leaving 16 bases of the junction unmatched. CDR3 protein: CASSLWTGGEWDSGNTIYF. The DNA for the CDR3 is TGTGCCAGCAGCCTGTGGACAGGCGGGGAATGGGACTCTGGAAACACCATATATTTT.

DNA for the CDR3: TGTGCCTGGAGTGACCAGGGCCGACCCAGCGGCTACACCTTC. This sequence encodes CAWSDQGRPSGYTF. V is TRBV30 and J is TRBJ1-2, with D maybe TRBD1 (5 bases). CDR1 and CDR2 (germline): GTSNPN, SVGIG (reference sequence). CDR3 length equals 14 residues. Between the trimmed V and J ends, which lost 1 base and 8 bases, there was a span of 17 bases.

The rearrangement uses TRBV7-3 and TRBJ1-2, with D uncertain. From germline, CDR1 is SGHTA and CDR2 FQGTGA. CDR3 length equals 13 residues. Trimming pared 1 base from V and 4 bases from J, leaving 7 bases between. The CDR3 protein is CASSLSGSYGYTF. The CDR3 region has the DNA TGTGCCAGCAGCTTAAGCGGTAGCTATGGCTACACCTTC.

This chain connects TRBV19 to TRBJ1-5, with D unresolved. Germline V lookup: CDR1 LNHDA, CDR2 SQIVND (reference sequence). V was trimmed by 1 base and J by 9 bases, leaving 7 bases between them. This CDR3 has 12 residues. CDR3 bases: TGTGCCAGTAGTATAGTCAGCGGGCCCCAGCATTTT. This encodes CASSIVSGPQHF.

V gene TRBV28 combines with J gene TRBJ1-2; D unclear. Trimming took 7 bases from V and 4 from J, leaving 10 bases between them. The CDR3 loop spans 12 amino acids. Germline V gene data show CDR1 as MDHEN and CDR2 as SYDVKM. Here the CDR3 reads CASKGDLYGYTF. The CDR3, as DNA: TGTGCCAGCAAAGGAGACCTCTATGGCTACACCTTC.

The chain uses TRBV6-1 and TRBJ2-7; 7 nucleotides match TRBD1. In germline, CDR1 is MNHNS, CDR2 SASEGT. This CDR3 contains 15 residues. The ends lost 4 bases at V and 5 bases at J; junction bases unmatched: 11. The CDR3: CASSGQTGAVDEQYF. The CDR3 region has the DNA TGTGCCAGCAGTGGCCAAACAGGGGCGGTCGACGAGCAGTACTTC.

This clone was counted a single time. The gene calls are TRBV5-1 and TRBJ2-7, with a tentative D call TRBD1 (6 bases). CDR1 SGHRS and CDR2 YFSETQ come from the germline V gene. V lost 3 bases, J lost 4 bases, and 20 bases lay in between. The length of the CDR3 is 16 residues. The CDR3 spells CASSSYIQGSPYEQYF. The DNA of the CDR3 is TGCGCCAGCAGCTCCTACATACAGGGTAGCCCGTACGAGCAGTACTTC. The full variable domain, with the rest looked up from reference TRBV5-1 and TRBJ2-7, is KAGVTQTPRYLIKTRGQQVTLSCSPISGHRSVSWYQQTPGQGLQFLFEYFSETQRNKGNFPGRFSGRQFSNSRSEMNVSTLELGDSALYLCASSSYIQGSPYEQYFGPGTRLTVT.

The chain couples TRBV7-9 to TRBJ1-6; no reliable D call. V lost 5 bases and J 0 bases, leaving 11 bases between the germline ends. Germline V gene data show CDR1 as SEHNR and CDR2 as FQNEAQ (reference sequence). The CDR3 is 16 residues long. The CDR3 DNA reads TGTGCCAGCAGCGAAATGACAAGCTCCTATAATTCACCCCTCCACTTT. It codes for CASSEMTSSYNSPLHF.

The chain couples TRBV19 to TRBJ1-1; no reliable D call. The CDR3 runs 12 residues. V shed 8 bases and J shed 4 bases, with 11 bases lying between them. The germline V gene encodes CDR1 LNHDA and CDR2 SQIVND (reference sequence). CDR3 protein: CASRGWSTEAFF. CDR3 nucleotides: TGTGCCAGTCGAGGGTGGAGCACTGAAGCTTTCTTT.

The chain recombines TRBV7-2 with TRBJ1-1, with D unclear. Trimming left V 1 base short and J 1 base short, with 4 bases between. In germline, CDR1 is SGHTA, CDR2 FQGNSA. The CDR3 runs to 13 residues. CDR3 bases: TGTGCCAGCAGCTTAGGAGCGAACACTGAAGCTTTCTTT. Residues: CASSLGANTEAFF.

The chain uses TRBV10-2 and TRBJ2-5, with TRBD1 identical over 8 bases. Germline assignment: CDR1 WSHSY and CDR2 SAAADI. The CDR3 covers 15 residues. V dropped 8 bases and J dropped 4; count of bases not matched to a gene: 12. CDR3 bases: TGCGCCAGCCGAAAAACAGGGGGATTAGGAGAGACCCAGTACTTC. Translating gives CASRKTGGLGETQYF.

This chain joins TRBV7-9 and TRBJ2-1, with 7 bases lining up with TRBD1. The junction had 1 base not matched to a gene; V was cut back by 5 bases and J by 0 bases. This CDR3 contains 14 residues. Germline loops: CDR1 SEHNR, CDR2 FQNEAQ (reference sequence). DNA of the CDR3: TGTGCCAGCAGCCGGGACAGCTCCTACAATGAGCAGTTCTTC. It is translated as CASSRDSSYNEQFF. Combining the CDR3 with reference TRBV7-9 and TRBJ2-1 gives the whole variable domain DTGVSQNPRHKITKRGQNVTFRCDPISEHNRLYWYRQTLGQGPEFLTYFQNEAQLEKSRLLSDRFSAERPKGSFSTLEIQRTEQGDSAMYLCASSRDSSYNEQFFGPGTRLTVL.

The rearrangement uses TRBV5-1 and TRBJ2-6; 10 nucleotides agree with TRBD2. J lost 4 bases, V lost 1 base, and 5 bases had no gene match. The CDR3 is 17 amino acids. Germline V gene lookup returns CDR1 SGHRS and CDR2 YFSETQ. Written as DNA, the CDR3 is TGCGCCAGCAGCTTGATAGCGGGAGGAGCCGGGGCCAACGTCCTGACTTTC. This sequence encodes CASSLIAGGAGANVLTF.

The V call is TRBV5-1, the J call TRBJ2-2; 8 nucleotides match TRBD1. V lost 4 bases and J lost 6; bases outside the gene matches: 11. Looked up from germline, CDR1 is SGHRS and CDR2 is YFSETQ. This CDR3 region has 16 residues. Written as DNA, the CDR3 is TGCGCCAGCAGCAGAACAGGGGGAGAAGGAGCCGGGGAGCTGTTTTTT. Its protein is CASSRTGGEGAGELFF.

V usage is TRBV19 and J usage is TRBJ2-7; 9 nucleotides line up with TRBD2. From germline, CDR1 is LNHDA and CDR2 SQIVND (reference sequence). The CDR3 is made up of 17 amino acids. With 5 bases clipped from V and 4 bases from J, the junction kept 15 bases outside the gene matches. CDR3 protein: CASSEGMPSGMFYEQYF. The CDR3 DNA follows: TGTGCCAGTAGTGAAGGTATGCCTAGCGGGATGTTTTACGAGCAGTACTTC.

This chain uses TRBV30 with TRBJ1-2; possible D gene TRBD1, 5 bases. Germline V gives CDR1 GTSNPN, CDR2 SVGIG (reference sequence). This CDR3 has 14 residues. The germline V and J ends were trimmed by 0 bases and 5 bases, with 13 bases remaining between them. The CDR3 bases are TGTGCCTGGAGTGTACAAAGGGGCAGTTATGGCTACACCTTC. The encoded protein is CAWSVQRGSYGYTF.

The chain uses TRBV29-1 and TRBJ2-1; perhaps TRBD1 as D (6 bases). The V end was cut by 7 bases, the J end by 9 bases, with 13 bases between. Germline CDR1 is SQVTM and CDR2 is ANQGSEA. The CDR3 contains 11 residues. DNA for the CDR3: TGCAGCGCCGTCCTGGACAGTGAGCAGTTCTTC. It is translated as CSAVLDSEQFF.

The rearrangement uses TRBV2 and TRBJ2-4; D may be TRBD1 (7 bases). V lost 6 bases to trimming and J lost 8 bases, with 11 bases between them. The CDR3 is 12 amino acids. The germline gives CDR1 SNHLY, CDR2 FYNNEI. The CDR3 nucleotides read TGTGCCAGCAGGGAGGGGGCGTACATTCAGTACTTC. The encoded protein is CASREGAYIQYF.

The chain employs TRBV7-9 and TRBJ2-7; D perhaps matches TRBD1 (5 bases). The V gene lost 6 bases and the J gene lost 6 bases, with 15 bases spanning the gap. Germline lookup yields CDR1 SEHNR and CDR2 FQNEAQ (reference sequence). The CDR3 is 13 amino acids. In DNA, the CDR3 is TGTGCCAGCAGAGGCCAGGGTTGGGCCGAGCAGTACTTC. This sequence encodes CASRGQGWAEQYF.

This clone has just a few counts. The V gene is TRBV2, the J gene TRBJ2-2; D is unclear. Germline values: CDR1 SNHLY, CDR2 FYNNEI. V lost 2 bases, J lost 3 bases, and 4 bases lay in between. This CDR3 spans 13 amino acids. CDR3 bases: TGTGCCAGCAGTGAACGGGACACCGGGGAGCTGTTTTTT. Protein product: CASSERDTGELFF.

The genes are TRBV7-6 and TRBJ2-4; no definite D call. The CDR3 spans 13 residues. The germline V and J ends were trimmed by 2 bases and 2 bases, with 4 bases remaining between them. Germline V gene lookup returns CDR1 SGHVS and CDR2 FNYEAQ. For the CDR3, the DNA is TGTGCCAGCAGCTTATCCACCAAAAACATTCAGTACTTC. It is translated as CASSLSTKNIQYF. Combining the CDR3 with reference TRBV7-6 and TRBJ2-4 gives the whole variable domain GAGVSQSPRYKVTKRGQDVALRCDPISGHVSLYWYRQALGQGPEFLTYFNYEAQQDKSGLPNDRFSAERPEGSISTLTIQRTEQRDSAMYRCASSLSTKNIQYFGAGTRLSVL.

V is TRBV28 and J is TRBJ2-7, with D possibly TRBD2 on 5 matching bases. With 7 bases removed from V and 4 bases from J, the gap between germline ends came to 8 bases. The germline V gene has CDR1 MDHEN and CDR2 SYDVKM. This CDR3 spans 11 amino acids. CDR3 coding DNA: TGTGCCAGCACCGGCGGGTACGAGCAGTACTTC. Its translation is CASTGGYEQYF.

The J gene is TRBJ1-5, the V gene TRBV5-1, with 7 nucleotides matching TRBD1. Germline V gives CDR1 SGHRS, CDR2 YFSETQ. The CDR3 runs to 15 residues. The trim removed 0 bases at V and 3 bases at J, leaving 3 bases unmatched. The CDR3 sequence is CASSLAGGNNQPQHF. The CDR3 nucleotides read TGCGCCAGCAGCTTGGCAGGGGGGAACAATCAGCCCCAGCATTTT.

The chain is built from TRBV19 and TRBJ1-6, with no clear D. The germline V gene has CDR1 LNHDA and CDR2 SQIVND (reference sequence). Trimming took off 7 bases at V and 2 bases at J, with 12 bases between the two ends. The CDR3 is made up of 15 amino acids. Written as DNA, the CDR3 is TGTGCCAGTACCGAGTTGAGCACCTATAATTCACCCCTCCACTTT. Amino acids: CASTELSTYNSPLHF.

The J gene is TRBJ1-2, the V gene TRBV4-2; D possibly corresponds to TRBD1 (6 bases). The CDR3 totals 16 residues. The germline V gene has CDR1 LGHNA and CDR2 YNFKEQ. Trimming stripped 4 bases from V and 2 bases from J, with 17 bases between. The CDR3 sequence: CASSRTQGLANYGYTF. The CDR3 DNA reads TGTGCCAGCAGCCGAACCCAGGGGCTGGCCAACTATGGCTACACCTTC.